This note documents a single T cell receptor (beta chain) sequence. These data are taken from a study of T cell changes during pregnancy in multiple sclerosis. The repertoire was sequenced with immunoSEQ multiplex PCR; TCRdb's copy has only in-frame clones and lacks some. Of 35,000 to 45,000 clones in the sample, about 85% were seen once. Germline V gene data show CDR1 as SGHTA and CDR2 as FQGNSA. The CDR3 has 14 amino acids. V lost 5 bases to trimming and J lost 8 bases; unmatched junction nucleotides: 7. The genes are TRBV7-2 and TRBJ1-4, with 8 bases fitting TRBD1. The input for sequencing was CD4+ T cells from peripheral blood mononuclear cells, taken after pregnancy. This receptor was identified in a female donor with multiple sclerosis, enrolled in a pregnancy study. The CDR3: CASSPGQGREKLFF. The CDR3 DNA is TGTGCCAGCAGCCCCGGACAGGGACGGGAAAAACTGTTTTTT.